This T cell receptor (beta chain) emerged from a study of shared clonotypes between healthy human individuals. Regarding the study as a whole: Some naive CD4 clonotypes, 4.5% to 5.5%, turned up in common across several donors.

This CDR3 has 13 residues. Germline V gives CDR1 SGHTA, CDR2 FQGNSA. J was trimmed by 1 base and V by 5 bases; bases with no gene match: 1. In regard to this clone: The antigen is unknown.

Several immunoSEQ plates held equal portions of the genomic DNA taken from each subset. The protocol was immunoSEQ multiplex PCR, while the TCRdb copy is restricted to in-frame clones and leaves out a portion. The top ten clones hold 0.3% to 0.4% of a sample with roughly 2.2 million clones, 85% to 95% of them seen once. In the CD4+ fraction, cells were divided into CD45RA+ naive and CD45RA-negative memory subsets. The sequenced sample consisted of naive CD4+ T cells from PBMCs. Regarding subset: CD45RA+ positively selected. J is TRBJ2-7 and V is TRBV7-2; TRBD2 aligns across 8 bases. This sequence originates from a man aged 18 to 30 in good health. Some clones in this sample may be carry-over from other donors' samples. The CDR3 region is CASSTGGSYEQYF. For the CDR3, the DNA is TGTGCCAGCAGCACGGGAGGGTCCTACGAGCAGTACTTC.